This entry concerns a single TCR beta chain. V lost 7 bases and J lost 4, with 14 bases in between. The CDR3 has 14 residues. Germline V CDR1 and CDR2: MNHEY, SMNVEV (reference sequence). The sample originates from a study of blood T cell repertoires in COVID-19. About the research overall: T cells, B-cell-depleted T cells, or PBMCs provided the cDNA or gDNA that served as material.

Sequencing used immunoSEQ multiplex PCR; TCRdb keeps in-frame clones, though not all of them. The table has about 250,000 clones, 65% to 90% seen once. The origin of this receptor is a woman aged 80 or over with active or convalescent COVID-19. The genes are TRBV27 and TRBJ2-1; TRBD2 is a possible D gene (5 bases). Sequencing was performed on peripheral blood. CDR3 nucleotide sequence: TGTGCCAGCATTGCGGGCGGGCTATACAATGAGCAGTTCTTC. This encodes CASIAGGLYNEQFF.